The source of this TCR beta chain is a study of T cell responses to AZD1222 COVID-19 vaccine. Looking at the study overall: Whether given at about 4 or about 12 weeks, second doses were pooled.

This CDR3 has 15 amino acids. V was trimmed by 3 bases and J by 7 bases, leaving 16 bases between them. Per the germline V gene, CDR1 is LNHDA and CDR2 is SQIVND (reference sequence). Study-wide findings and caveats: Following two doses of AZD1222, Spike-specific TCR breadth and depth rose. Seropositive AZD1222 recipients at baseline numbered only 6 or 7. Vaccine-associated CD4 TCRs ranged over spike, dominating at 160-218 and 743-854.

Turning to this clone: Its antigen is as yet unknown.

Generated by immunoSEQ multiplex PCR, the TCRdb table keeps only in-frame clones and is missing some. The sample has around 99,000 clones; nearly 90% are singletons. This chain links TRBV19 with TRBJ1-5; no firm D call. The sample was peripheral blood, taken on day 0 of AZD1222 vaccination. This sequence originates from an adult in good health. The CDR3 bases are TGTGCCAGTAGTATCTCGGCCAGACGAGGCCAGCCCCAGCATTTT. This codes for CASSISARRGQPQHF.